A selection of T cell receptor beta chains follows, all from one sample in a study of CD8+CD57+ T cells in acquired aplastic anemia. TCRdb re-called the reads with MiXCR, one entry per CDR3 protein. Among some 200,000 distinct CDR3 sequences listed, 40% to 55% were seen once. Material for sequencing was sorted CD4+, CD8+, or CD8+CD57+ T cells (not recorded which) from PBMCs. The receptors derive from a human donor with aplastic anemia. Both conserved end residues are part of each CDR3. A D gene is named only where the DNA matches it firmly. A clone size is listed for some rows: how often the clone was seen (once, few, many), or a class if it is expanded.

J gene	V gene	CDR3 length	D gene	clone size	CDR3 protein	CDR3 DNA
TRBJ1-5	TRBV2	13	NA	NA	CASSASGDQPQHF	TGTGCCAGCAGTGCGTCAGGAGATCAGCCCCAGCATTTT
TRBJ2-3	TRBV20-1	16	TRBD1	NA	CSASSLRQGTTDTQYF	TGCAGTGCCAGCAGCCTTAGACAGGGGACGACAGATACGCAGTATTTT
TRBJ2-6	TRBV5-1	18	TRBD1	NA	CASSVAGTADSGANVLTF	TGCGCCAGCAGCGTGGCCGGGACAGCAGACTCTGGGGCCAACGTCCTGACTTTC
TRBJ2-5	TRBV7-2	12	NA	many	CASSFAKETQYF	TGTGCCAGCAGCTTTGCCAAAGAGACCCAGTACTTC
TRBJ1-1	TRBV29-1	13	NA	once	CSVIQGMNTEAFF	TGCAGCGTGATACAGGGCATGAACACTGAAGCTTTCTTT
TRBJ2-7	TRBV7-9	12	NA	few	CASSLVPHEQYF	TGTGCCAGCAGCTTAGTTCCCCACGAGCAGTACTTC
TRBJ2-1	TRBV20-1	14	NA	few	CSARRTAASNEQFF	TGCAGTGCCAGGAGGACGGCGGCAAGCAATGAGCAGTTCTTC
TRBJ1-1	TRBV11-2	14	TRBD1	many	CASSLVGQGTEAFF	TGTGCCAGCAGCTTAGTGGGACAGGGCACTGAAGCTTTCTTT
TRBJ1-2	TRBV5-4	16	TRBD1	many	CASSLVAGDRGRGYTF	TGTGCCAGCAGCTTGGTGGCGGGGGACAGGGGTCGGGGCTACACCTTC
TRBJ2-7	TRBV10-3	15	TRBD2	NA	CATGLAGGGTYEQYF	TGTGCCACCGGACTAGCGGGAGGGGGAACCTACGAGCAGTACTTC
TRBJ2-7	TRBV7-9	17	TRBD2	many	CASSLGSMREGSYEQYF	TGTGCCAGCAGCCTAGGGAGTATGCGGGAGGGATCCTACGAGCAGTACTTC
TRBJ1-6	TRBV10-3	14	NA	NA	CAISEQAPNSPLHF	TGTGCCATCAGTGAACAGGCTCCTAATTCACCCCTCCACTTT
TRBJ2-2	TRBV25-1	16	NA	NA	CASSPTTGQKTGELFF	TGTGCCAGCTCACCCACCACAGGACAGAAAACCGGGGAGCTGTTTTTT
TRBJ1-2	TRBV2	13	TRBD1	NA	CAWTGTGVHGYTF	TGTGCCTGGACCGGGACAGGGGTGCATGGCTACACCTTC
TRBJ2-5	TRBV7-6	13	NA	many	CASSSLAQETQYF	TGTGCCAGCAGCTCGTTGGCCCAAGAGACCCAGTACTTC
TRBJ2-1	TRBV10-3	15	NA	NA	CAIMAGFFSYNEQFF	TGTGCCATCATGGCGGGATTCTTCTCCTACAATGAGCAGTTCTTC
TRBJ2-7	TRBV20-1	14	NA	NA	CSAHSGLNSYEQYF	TGCAGTGCCCATAGCGGATTAAACTCCTACGAGCAGTACTTC
TRBJ2-2	TRBV29-1	14	TRBD1	many	CSVSGQGVTGELFF	TGCAGCGTTTCCGGACAGGGGGTCACCGGGGAGCTGTTTTTT
TRBJ2-5	TRBV20-1	14	TRBD2	many	CSARRRELGETQYF	TGCAGTGCTAGAAGGCGGGAGCTAGGGGAGACCCAGTACTTC
TRBJ2-5	TRBV6-1	15	TRBD2	few	CASSQTSGGQETQYF	TGTGCCAGCAGCCAGACTAGCGGGGGCCAAGAGACCCAGTACTTC
TRBJ2-5	TRBV6-2/TRBV6-3	16	NA	once	CASTLEGGRFQETQYF	TGTGCCAGCACTTTAGAGGGTGGAAGATTCCAAGAGACCCAGTACTTC
TRBJ2-2	TRBV7-2	16	TRBD1	NA	CASGLGRQGGTGELFF	TGTGCCAGCGGCTTAGGGCGACAGGGGGGGACCGGGGAGCTGTTTTTT
TRBJ1-2	TRBV5-8	11	NA	NA	CASSFDYGYAF	TGTGCCAGCAGCTTTGACTATGGCTACGCCTTC
TRBJ2-3	TRBV11-2	16	TRBD2	NA	CASSLLAGGRTDTQYF	TGTGCCAGCAGTCTTCTAGCGGGAGGGCGTACAGATACGCAGTATTTT
TRBJ2-6	TRBV12-5	17	NA	NA	CASGPGPGRSGANVLTF	TGTGCTAGTGGCCCCGGTCCAGGGCGCTCTGGGGCCAACGTCCTGACTTTC
TRBJ2-5	TRBV10-3	14	TRBD1	NA	CAISEGTGQETQYF	TGTGCCATCAGTGAGGGGACAGGGCAAGAGACCCAGTACTTC
TRBJ1-4	TRBV6-1	14	NA	NA	CASSESVINEKLFF	TGTGCCAGCAGTGAATCAGTGATTAATGAAAAACTGTTTTTT
TRBJ1-1	TRBV19	16	NA	NA	CASSISAGQLNTEALF	TGTGCCAGTAGTATCTCCGCTGGACAGCTTAACACTGAAGCTCTCTTT
TRBJ2-5	TRBV9	13	TRBD1	many	CASSVGPTGEPYF	TGTGCCAGCAGCGTAGGGCCGACAGGGGAACCGTACTTC
TRBJ1-4	TRBV5-4	15	TRBD1	NA	CASSLKTGGYEKLFF	TGTGCCAGCAGCTTGAAGACAGGGGGCTATGAAAAACTGTTTTTT
TRBJ1-5	TRBV10-1	16	TRBD1	many	CASTPGQAISNQPQHF	TGCGCCAGCACCCCCGGACAGGCGATTAGCAATCAGCCCCAGCATTTT
TRBJ2-5	TRBV7-2	15	NA	many	CASSRTSTSRETQYF	TGTGCCAGCAGCCGCACATCGACATCCCGGGAGACCCAGTACTTC
TRBJ2-3	TRBV2	14	NA	many	CASIGRTSTDTQYF	TGTGCCAGCATCGGGAGAACGAGCACAGATACGCAGTATTTT